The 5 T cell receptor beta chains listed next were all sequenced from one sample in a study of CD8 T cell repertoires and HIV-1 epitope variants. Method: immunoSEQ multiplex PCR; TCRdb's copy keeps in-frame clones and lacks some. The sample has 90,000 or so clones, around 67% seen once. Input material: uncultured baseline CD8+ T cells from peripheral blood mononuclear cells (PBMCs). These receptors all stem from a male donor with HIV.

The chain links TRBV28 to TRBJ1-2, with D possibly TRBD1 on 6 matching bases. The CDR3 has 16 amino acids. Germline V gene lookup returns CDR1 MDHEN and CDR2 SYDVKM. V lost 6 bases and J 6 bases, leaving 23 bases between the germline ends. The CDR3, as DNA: TGTGCCAGCAGAAGGGGGGCCCGGGGGCGGAGGGATGGCTACACCTTC. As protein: CASRRGARGRRDGYTF.

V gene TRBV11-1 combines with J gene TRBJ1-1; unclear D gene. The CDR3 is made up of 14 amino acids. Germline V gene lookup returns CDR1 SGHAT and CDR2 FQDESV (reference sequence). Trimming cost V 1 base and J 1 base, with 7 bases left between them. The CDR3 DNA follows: TGTGCCAGCAGCTTAGGAGAGGGGAACACTGAAGCTTTCTTT. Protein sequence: CASSLGEGNTEAFF.

CDR3 bases: TGTGCCAGCAGTTGGGGGCAGTCCTACAATGAGCAGTTCTTC. It yields the protein CASSWGQSYNEQFF. The V gene is TRBV6-1, the J gene TRBJ2-1, with D possibly being TRBD1 (6 bases). The germline V gene encodes CDR1 MNHNS and CDR2 SASEGT. Deletions cut 5 bases from V and 1 base from J, with 9 bases between. This CDR3 region has 14 residues.

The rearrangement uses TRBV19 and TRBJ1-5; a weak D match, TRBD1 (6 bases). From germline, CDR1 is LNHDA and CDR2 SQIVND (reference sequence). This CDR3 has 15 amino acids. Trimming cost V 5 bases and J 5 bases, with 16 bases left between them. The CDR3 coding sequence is TGTGCCAGTAGTGTCCCTACAGGGTCCCATCAGCCCCAGCATTTT. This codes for CASSVPTGSHQPQHF.

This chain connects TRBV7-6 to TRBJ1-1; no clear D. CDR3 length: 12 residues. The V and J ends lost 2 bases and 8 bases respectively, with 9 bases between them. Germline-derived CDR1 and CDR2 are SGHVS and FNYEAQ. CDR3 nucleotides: TGTGCCAGCAGCTTATCGCCGGGGGAAGCTTTCTTT. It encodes CASSLSPGEAFF. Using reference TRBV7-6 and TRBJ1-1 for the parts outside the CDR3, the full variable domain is GAGVSQSPRYKVTKRGQDVALRCDPISGHVSLYWYRQALGQGPEFLTYFNYEAQQDKSGLPNDRFSAERPEGSISTLTIQRTEQRDSAMYRCASSLSPGEAFFGQGTRLTVV.